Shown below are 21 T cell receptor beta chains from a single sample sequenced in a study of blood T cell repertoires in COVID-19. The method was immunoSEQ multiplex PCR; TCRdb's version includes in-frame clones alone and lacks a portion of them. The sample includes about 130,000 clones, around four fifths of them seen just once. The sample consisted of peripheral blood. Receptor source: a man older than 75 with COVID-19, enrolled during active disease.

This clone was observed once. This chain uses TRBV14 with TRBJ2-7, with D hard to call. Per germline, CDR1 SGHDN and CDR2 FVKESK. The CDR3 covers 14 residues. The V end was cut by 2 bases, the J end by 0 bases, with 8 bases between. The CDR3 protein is CASSQSPGSYEQYF. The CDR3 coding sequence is TGTGCCAGCAGCCAATCCCCGGGCTCCTACGAGCAGTACTTC.

The CDR3 DNA follows: TGTGCCAGCAGCCCCCATGAGGGCGTTCCTGAAGCTTTCTTT. This translates into CASSPHEGVPEAFF. The V gene is TRBV7-8, the J gene TRBJ1-1; D remains ambiguous. Germline CDR1 reads SGHVS; CDR2 reads FQNEAQ. V was cut by 5 bases and J by 6 bases, with 16 bases left in between. CDR3 size: 14 residues.

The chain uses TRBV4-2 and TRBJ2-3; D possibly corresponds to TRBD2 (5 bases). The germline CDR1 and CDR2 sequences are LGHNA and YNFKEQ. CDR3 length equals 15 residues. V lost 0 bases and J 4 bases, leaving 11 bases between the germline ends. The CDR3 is CASSQDLAPSDTQYF. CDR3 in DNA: TGTGCCAGCAGCCAAGACCTAGCTCCTTCAGATACGCAGTATTTT.

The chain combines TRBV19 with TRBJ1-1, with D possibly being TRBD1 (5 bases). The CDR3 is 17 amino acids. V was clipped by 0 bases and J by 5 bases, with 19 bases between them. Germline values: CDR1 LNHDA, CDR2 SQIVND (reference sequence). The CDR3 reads CASSIDAGAGIRTEAFF. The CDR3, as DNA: TGTGCCAGTAGTATAGATGCTGGGGCAGGGATCCGAACTGAAGCTTTCTTT.

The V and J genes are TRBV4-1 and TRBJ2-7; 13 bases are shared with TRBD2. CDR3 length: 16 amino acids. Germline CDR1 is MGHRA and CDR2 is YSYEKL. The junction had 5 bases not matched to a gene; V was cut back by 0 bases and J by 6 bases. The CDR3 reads CASSQEGLAGVSEQYF. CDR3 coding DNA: TGCGCCAGCAGCCAAGAAGGACTAGCGGGAGTTAGCGAGCAGTACTTC.

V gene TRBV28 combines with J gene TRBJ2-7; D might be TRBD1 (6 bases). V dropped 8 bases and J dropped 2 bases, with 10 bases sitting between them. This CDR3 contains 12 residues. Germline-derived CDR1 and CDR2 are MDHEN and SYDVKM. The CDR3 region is CASGEGAYEQYF. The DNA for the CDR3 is TGTGCCAGCGGTGAGGGGGCCTACGAGCAGTACTTC.

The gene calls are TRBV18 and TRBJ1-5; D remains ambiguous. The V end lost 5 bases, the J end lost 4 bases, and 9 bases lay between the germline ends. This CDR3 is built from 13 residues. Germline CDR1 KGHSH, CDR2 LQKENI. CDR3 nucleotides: TGTGCCAGCTCATCTACAGTTAATCAGCCCCAGCATTTT. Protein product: CASSSTVNQPQHF.

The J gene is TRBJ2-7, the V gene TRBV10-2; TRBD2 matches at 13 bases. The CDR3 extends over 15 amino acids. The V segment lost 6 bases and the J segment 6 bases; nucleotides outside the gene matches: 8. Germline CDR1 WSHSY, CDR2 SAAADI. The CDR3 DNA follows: TGCGCCAGCAGAACATCCGGGACTAGCGGGATCGAGCAGTACTTC. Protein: CASRTSGTSGIEQYF.

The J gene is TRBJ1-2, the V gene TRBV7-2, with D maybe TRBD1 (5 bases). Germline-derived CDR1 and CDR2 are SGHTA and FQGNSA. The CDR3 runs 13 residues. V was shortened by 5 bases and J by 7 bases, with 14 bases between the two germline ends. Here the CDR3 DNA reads TGTGCCAGCAGCCAAGCCGGGGGGGGTGGCTACACCTTC. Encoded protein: CASSQAGGGGYTF.

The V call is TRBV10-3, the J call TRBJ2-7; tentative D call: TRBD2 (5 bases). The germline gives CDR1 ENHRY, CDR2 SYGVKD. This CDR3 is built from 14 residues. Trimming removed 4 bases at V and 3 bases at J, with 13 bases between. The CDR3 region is CAISVYGNNYEQYF. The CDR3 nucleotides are TGTGCCATCAGTGTTTACGGGAATAACTACGAGCAGTACTTC.

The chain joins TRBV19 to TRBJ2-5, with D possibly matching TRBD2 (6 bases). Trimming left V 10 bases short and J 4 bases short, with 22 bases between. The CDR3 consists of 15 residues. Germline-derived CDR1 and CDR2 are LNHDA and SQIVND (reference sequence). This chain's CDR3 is CATSPAGPLGETQYF. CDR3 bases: TGTGCCACCAGCCCGGCGGGACCATTAGGAGAGACCCAGTACTTC.

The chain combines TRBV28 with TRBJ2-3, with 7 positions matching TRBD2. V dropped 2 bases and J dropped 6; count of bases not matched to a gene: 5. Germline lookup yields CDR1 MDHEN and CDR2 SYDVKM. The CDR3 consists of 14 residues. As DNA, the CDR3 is TGTGCCAGCAGTTTAGGCGGGAGTTCGGATACGCAGTATTTT. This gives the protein CASSLGGSSDTQYF.

The DNA for the CDR3 is TGTGCCAGCAGCTCGCAGGGGATCGATGGTTGGTCTGAAGCTTTCTTT. Its protein is CASSSQGIDGWSEAFF. The chain is built from TRBV11-2 and TRBJ1-1, with D maybe TRBD1 (6 bases). Trimming removed 4 bases at V and 6 bases at J, with 21 bases between. Germline V CDR1 and CDR2: SGHAT, FQNNGV. The CDR3 totals 16 residues.

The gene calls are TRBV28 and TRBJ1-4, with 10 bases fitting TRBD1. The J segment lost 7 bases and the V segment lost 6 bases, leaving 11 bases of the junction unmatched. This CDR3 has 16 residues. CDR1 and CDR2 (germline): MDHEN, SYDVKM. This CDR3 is CASSPLPGQGLEKLFF. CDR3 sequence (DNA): TGTGCCAGCAGCCCTTTACCGGGACAGGGGCTTGAAAAACTGTTTTTT. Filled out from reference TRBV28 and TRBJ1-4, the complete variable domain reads DVKVTQSSRYLVKRTGEKVFLECVQDMDHENMFWYRQDPGLGLRLIYFSYDVKMKEKGDIPEGYSVSREKKERFSLILESASTNQTSMYLCASSPLPGQGLEKLFFGSGTQLSVL.

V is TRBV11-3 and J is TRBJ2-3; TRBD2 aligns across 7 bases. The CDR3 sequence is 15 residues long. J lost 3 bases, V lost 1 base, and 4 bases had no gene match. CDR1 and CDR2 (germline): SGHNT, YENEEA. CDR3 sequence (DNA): TGTGCCAGCAGCTTAGGAGGCGGGAGTACAGATACGCAGTATTTT. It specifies CASSLGGGSTDTQYF.

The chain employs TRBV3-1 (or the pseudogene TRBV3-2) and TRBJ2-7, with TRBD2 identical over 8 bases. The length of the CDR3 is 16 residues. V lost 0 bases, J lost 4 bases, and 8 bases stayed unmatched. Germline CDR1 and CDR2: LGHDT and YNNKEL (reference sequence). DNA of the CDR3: TGTGCCAGCAGCCAAGATGGGGGGACTAGAATATACGAGCAGTACTTC. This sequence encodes CASSQDGGTRIYEQYF.

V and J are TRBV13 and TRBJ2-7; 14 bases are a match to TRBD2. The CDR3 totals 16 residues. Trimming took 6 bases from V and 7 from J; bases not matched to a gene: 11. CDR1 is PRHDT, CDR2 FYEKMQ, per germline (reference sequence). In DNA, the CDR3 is TGTGCCAGCAGACACTCGGGACTAGCGGGAGTGGTTGAGCAGTACTTC. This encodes CASRHSGLAGVVEQYF.

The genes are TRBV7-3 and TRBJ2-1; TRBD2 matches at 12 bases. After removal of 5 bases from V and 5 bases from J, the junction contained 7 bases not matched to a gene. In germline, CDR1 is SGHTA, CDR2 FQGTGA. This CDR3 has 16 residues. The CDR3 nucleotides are TGTGCCAGCAGCCCCGGACTAGCGGGAAATAACAATGAGCAGTTCTTC. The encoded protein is CASSPGLAGNNNEQFF.

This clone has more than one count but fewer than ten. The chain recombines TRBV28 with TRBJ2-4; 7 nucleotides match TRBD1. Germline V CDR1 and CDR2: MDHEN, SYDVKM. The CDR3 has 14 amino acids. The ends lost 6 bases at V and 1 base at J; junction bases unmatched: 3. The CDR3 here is CASSLQGAKNIQYF. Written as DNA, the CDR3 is TGTGCCAGCAGCCTACAGGGGGCCAAAAACATTCAGTACTTC.

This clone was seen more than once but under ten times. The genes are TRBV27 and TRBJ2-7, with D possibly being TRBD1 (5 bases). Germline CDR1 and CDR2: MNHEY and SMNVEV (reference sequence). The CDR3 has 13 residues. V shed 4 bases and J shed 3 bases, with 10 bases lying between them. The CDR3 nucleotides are TGTGCCAGCAGTTCGACAGTTCTCTACGAGCAGTACTTC. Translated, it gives CASSSTVLYEQYF.

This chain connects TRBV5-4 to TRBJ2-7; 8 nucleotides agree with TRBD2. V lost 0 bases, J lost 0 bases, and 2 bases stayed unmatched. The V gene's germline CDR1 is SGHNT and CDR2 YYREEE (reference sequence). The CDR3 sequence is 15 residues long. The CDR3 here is CASSLGSGSSYEQYF. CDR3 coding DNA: TGTGCCAGCAGCTTGGGAAGCGGGAGCTCCTACGAGCAGTACTTC.